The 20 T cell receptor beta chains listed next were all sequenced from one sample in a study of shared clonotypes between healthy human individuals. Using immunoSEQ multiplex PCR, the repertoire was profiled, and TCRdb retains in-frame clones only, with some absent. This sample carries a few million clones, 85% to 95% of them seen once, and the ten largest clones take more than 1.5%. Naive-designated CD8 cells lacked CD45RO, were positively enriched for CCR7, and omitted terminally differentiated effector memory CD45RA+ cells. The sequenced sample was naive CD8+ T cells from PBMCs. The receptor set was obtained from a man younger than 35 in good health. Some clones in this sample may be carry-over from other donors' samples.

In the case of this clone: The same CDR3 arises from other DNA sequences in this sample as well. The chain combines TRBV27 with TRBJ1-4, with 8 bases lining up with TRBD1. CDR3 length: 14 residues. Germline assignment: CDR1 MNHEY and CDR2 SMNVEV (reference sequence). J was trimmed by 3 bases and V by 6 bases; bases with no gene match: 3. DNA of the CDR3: TGTGCCAGCAGCCTGACAGGGGCTAATGAAAAACTGTTTTTT. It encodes CASSLTGANEKLFF.

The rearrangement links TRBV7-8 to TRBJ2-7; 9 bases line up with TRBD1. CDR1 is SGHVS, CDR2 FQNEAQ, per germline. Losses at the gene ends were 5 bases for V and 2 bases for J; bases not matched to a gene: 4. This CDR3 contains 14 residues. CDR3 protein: CASSQGQGPYEQYF. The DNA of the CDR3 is TGTGCCAGCAGCCAGGGACAGGGACCCTACGAGCAGTACTTC.

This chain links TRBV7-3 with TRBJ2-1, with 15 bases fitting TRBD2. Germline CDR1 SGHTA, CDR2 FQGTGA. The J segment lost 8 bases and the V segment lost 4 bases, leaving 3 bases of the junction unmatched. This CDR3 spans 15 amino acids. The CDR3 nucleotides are TGTGCCAGCAGCTGGACTAGCGGGAGGGCCTATGAGCAGTTCTTC. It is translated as CASSWTSGRAYEQFF.

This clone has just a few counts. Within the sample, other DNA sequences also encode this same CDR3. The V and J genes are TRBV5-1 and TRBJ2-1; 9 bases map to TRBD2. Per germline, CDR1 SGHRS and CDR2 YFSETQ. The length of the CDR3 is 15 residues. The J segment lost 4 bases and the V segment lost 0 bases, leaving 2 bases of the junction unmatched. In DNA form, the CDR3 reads TGCGCCAGCAGCTTGGGGCTAGCGGGGTACAATGAGCAGTTCTTC. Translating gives CASSLGLAGYNEQFF.

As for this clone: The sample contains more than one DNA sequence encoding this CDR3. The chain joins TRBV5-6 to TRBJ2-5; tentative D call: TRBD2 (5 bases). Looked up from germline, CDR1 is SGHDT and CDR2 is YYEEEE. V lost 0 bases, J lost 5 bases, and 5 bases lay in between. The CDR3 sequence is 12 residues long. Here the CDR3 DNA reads TGTGCCAGCAGCTTGGGGAGGGAGACCCAGTACTTC. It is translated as CASSLGRETQYF.

CDR3 bases: TGTGCCAGCAGGGAGACAGGCTCAACCCTAATGGCTTTCTTT. As protein: CASRETGSTLMAFF. V gene TRBV6-1 combines with J gene TRBJ1-1; a weak D match, TRBD1 (6 bases). Trimming pared 6 bases from V and 11 bases from J, leaving 22 bases between. Germline CDR1 is MNHNS and CDR2 is SASEGT. The CDR3 covers 14 residues.

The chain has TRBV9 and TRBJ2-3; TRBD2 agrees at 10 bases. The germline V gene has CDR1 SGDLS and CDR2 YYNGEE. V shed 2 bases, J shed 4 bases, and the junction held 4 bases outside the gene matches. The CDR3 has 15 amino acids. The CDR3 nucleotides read TGTGCCAGCAGCGTCGGGACTAGCGCCGCAGATACGCAGTATTTT. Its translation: CASSVGTSAADTQYF.

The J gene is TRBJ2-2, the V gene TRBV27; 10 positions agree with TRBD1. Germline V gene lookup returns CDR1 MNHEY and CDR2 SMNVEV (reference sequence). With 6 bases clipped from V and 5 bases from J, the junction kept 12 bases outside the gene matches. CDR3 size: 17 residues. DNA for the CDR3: TGTGCCAGCAGCAACCTCGGTGGGGACAGGGGTACCGGGGAGCTGTTTTTT. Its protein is CASSNLGGDRGTGELFF.

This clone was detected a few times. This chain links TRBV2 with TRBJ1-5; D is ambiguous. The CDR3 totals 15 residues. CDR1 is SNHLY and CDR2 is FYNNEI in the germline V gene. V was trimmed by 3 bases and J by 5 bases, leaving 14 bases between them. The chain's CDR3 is CASSDREVNDQPQHF. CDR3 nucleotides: TGTGCCAGCAGTGATCGGGAAGTCAACGATCAGCCCCAGCATTTT.

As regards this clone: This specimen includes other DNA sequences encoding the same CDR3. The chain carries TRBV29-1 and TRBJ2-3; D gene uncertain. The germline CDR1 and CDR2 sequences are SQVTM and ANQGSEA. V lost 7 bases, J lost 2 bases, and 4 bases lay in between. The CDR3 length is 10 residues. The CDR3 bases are TGCAGCGATTACACAGATACGCAGTATTTT. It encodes CSDYTDTQYF.

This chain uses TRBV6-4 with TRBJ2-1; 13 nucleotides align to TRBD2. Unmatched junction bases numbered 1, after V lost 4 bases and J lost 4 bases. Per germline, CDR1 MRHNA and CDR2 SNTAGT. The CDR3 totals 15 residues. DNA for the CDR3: TGTGCCAGCAGTGGGACTAGCGGGAGATACAATGAGCAGTTCTTC. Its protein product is CASSGTSGRYNEQFF.

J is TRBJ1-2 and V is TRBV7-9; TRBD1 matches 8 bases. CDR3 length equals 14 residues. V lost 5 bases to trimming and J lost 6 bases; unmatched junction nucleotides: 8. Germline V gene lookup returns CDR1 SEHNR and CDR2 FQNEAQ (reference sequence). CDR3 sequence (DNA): TGTGCCAGCAGCCTAGACAGGGGATTACATGGCTACACCTTC. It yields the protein CASSLDRGLHGYTF.

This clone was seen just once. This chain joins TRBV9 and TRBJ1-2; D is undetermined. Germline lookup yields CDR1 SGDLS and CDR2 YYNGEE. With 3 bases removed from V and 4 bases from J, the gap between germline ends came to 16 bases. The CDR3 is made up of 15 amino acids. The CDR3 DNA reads TGTGCCAGCAGCGCCTCGGACGGCTCGATCTATGGCTACACCTTC. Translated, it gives CASSASDGSIYGYTF. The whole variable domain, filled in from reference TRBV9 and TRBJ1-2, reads DSGVTQTPKHLITATGQRVTLRCSPRSGDLSVYWYQQSLDQGLQFLIQYYNGEERAKGNILERFSAQQFPDLHSELNLSSLELGDSALYFCASSASDGSIYGYTFGSGTRLTVV.

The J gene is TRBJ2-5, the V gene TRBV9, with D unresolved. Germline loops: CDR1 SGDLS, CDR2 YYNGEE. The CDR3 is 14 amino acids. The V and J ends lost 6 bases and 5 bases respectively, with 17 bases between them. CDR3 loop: CASNLGPIKETQYF. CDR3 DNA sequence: TGTGCCAGCAACCTGGGCCCCATCAAGGAGACCCAGTACTTC.

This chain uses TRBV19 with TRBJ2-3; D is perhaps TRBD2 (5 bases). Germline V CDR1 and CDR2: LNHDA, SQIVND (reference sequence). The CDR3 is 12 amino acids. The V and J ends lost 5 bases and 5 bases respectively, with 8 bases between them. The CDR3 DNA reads TGTGCCAGTAGTTCGGGGTTAGATACGCAGTATTTT. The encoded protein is CASSSGLDTQYF.

CDR3 sequence reads: CASSPGVGAGETQYF. CDR3 DNA: TGTGCCAGCAGCCCCGGGGTGGGGGCGGGGGAGACCCAGTACTTC. V is TRBV7-8 and J is TRBJ2-5, with D perhaps TRBD1 or TRBD2 (6 bases each). V gave up 5 bases and J gave up 5 bases, with 18 bases separating them. CDR1 is SGHVS, CDR2 FQNEAQ, per germline. The CDR3 loop spans 15 amino acids.

The CDR3 here is CASSTGGSSYNEQFF. In DNA form, the CDR3 reads TGTGCCAGCAGCACCGGGGGATCCTCCTACAATGAGCAGTTCTTC. The rearrangement uses TRBV5-8 and TRBJ2-1, with D maybe TRBD2 (6 bases). CDR3 length: 15 residues. Germline V gene lookup returns CDR1 SGHTS and CDR2 YDEGEE. V lost 4 bases to trimming and J lost 0 bases, with 11 bases between them.

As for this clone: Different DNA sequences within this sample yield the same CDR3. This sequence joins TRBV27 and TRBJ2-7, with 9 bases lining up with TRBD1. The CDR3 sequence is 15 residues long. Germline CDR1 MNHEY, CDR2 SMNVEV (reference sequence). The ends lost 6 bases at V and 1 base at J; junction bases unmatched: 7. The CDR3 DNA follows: TGTGCCAGCAGCCCCAGACAGGGGGGGTCCTACGAGCAGTACTTC. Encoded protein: CASSPRQGGSYEQYF.

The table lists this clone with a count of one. CDR3 region: CASSEGQGPHNEQFF. The DNA of the CDR3 is TGCGCCAGCAGTGAGGGACAGGGACCGCACAATGAGCAGTTCTTC. The V gene is TRBV10-1, the J gene TRBJ2-1, with 8 bases lining up with TRBD1. The V gene's germline CDR1 is WNHNN and CDR2 SYGVQD (reference sequence). J was trimmed by 5 bases and V by 2 bases; bases with no gene match: 5. The CDR3 spans 15 residues.

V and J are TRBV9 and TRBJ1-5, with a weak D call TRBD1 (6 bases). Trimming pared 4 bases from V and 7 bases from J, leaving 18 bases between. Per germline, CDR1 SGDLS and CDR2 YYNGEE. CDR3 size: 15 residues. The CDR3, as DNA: TGTGCCAGCAGCCCCAGTCGGGGGGCCGACCAGCCCCAGCATTTT. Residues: CASSPSRGADQPQHF.